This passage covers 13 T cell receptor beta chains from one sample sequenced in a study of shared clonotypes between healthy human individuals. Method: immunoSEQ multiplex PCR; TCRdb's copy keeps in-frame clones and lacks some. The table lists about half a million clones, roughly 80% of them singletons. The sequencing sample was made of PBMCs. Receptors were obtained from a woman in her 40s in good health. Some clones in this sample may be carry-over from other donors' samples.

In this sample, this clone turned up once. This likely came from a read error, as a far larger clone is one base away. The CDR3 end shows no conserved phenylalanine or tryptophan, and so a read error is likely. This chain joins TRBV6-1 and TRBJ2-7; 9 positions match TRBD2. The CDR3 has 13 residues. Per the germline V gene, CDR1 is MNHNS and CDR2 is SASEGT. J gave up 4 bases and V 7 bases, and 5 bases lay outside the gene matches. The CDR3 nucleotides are TGTGCCAGCATACTAGCGGGTGGGTACGAGCAGTACTTA. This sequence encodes CASILAGGYEQYL.

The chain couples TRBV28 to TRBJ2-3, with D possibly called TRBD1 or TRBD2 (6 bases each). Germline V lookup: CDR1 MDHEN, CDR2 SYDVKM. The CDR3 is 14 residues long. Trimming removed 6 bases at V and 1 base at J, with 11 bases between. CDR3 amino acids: CASRGGPGTDTQYF. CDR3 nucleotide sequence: TGTGCCAGCAGGGGGGGCCCTGGCACAGATACGCAGTATTTT. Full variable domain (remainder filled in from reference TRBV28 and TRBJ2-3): DVKVTQSSRYLVKRTGEKVFLECVQDMDHENMFWYRQDPGLGLRLIYFSYDVKMKEKGDIPEGYSVSREKKERFSLILESASTNQTSMYLCASRGGPGTDTQYFGPGTRLTVL.

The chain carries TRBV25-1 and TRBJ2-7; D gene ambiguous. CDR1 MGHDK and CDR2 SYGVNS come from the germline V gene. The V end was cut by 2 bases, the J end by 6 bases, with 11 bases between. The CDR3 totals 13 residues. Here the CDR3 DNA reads TGTGCCAGCAGTGAACCCCCTCCCAGCGAGCAGTACTTC. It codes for CASSEPPPSEQYF.

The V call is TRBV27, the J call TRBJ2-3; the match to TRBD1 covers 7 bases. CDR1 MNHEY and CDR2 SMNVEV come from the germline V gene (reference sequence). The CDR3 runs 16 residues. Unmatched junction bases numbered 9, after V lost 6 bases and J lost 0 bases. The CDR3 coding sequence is TGTGCCAGCAGGCTCACACAGGGGATCAGCACAGATACGCAGTATTTT. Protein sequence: CASRLTQGISTDTQYF.

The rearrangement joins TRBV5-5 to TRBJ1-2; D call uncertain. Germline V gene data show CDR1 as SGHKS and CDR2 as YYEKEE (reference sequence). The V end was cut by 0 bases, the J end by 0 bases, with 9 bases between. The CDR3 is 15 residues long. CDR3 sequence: CASSLEMLTNYGYTF. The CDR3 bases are TGTGCCAGCAGCTTGGAGATGCTGACTAACTATGGCTACACCTTC.

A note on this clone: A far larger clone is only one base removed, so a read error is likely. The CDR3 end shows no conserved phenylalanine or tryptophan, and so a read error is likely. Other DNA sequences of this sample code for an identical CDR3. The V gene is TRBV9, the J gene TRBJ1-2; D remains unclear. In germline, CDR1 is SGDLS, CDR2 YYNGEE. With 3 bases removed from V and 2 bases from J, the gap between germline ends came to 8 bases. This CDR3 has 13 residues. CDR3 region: CASSASKNYGYTL. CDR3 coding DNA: TGTGCCAGCAGCGCTTCTAAAAACTATGGCTACACCTTA.

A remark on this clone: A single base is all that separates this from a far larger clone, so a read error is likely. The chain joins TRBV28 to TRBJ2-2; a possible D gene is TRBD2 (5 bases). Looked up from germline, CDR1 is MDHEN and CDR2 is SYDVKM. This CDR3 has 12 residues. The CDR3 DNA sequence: TGTGCCAGCACCATCTTCACCGGGAAGCTGTTTTTT. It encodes CASTIFTGKLFF. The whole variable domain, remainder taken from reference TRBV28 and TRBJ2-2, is DVKVTQSSRYLVKRTGEKVFLECVQDMDHENMFWYRQDPGLGLRLIYFSYDVKMKEKGDIPEGYSVSREKKERFSLILESASTNQTSMYLCASTIFTGKLFFGEGSRLTVL.

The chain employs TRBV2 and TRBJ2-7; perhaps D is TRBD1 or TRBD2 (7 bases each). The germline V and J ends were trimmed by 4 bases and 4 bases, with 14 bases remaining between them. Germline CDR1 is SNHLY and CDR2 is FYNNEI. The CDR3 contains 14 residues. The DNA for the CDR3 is TGTGCCAGCAGTGGACAGGGAGGGAGGTACGAGCAGTACTTC. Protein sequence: CASSGQGGRYEQYF.

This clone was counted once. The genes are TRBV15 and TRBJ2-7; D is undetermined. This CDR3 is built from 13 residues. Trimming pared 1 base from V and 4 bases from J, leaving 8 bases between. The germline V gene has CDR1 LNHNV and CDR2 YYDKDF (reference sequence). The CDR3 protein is CATSRGPSYEQYF. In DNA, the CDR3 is TGTGCCACCAGCAGAGGACCCAGTTACGAGCAGTACTTC. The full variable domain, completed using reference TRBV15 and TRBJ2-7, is DAMVIQNPRYQVTQFGKPVTLSCSQTLNHNVMYWYQQKSSQAPKLLFHYYDKDFNNEADTPDNFQSRRPNTSFCFLDIRSPGLGDTAMYLCATSRGPSYEQYFGPGTRLTVT.

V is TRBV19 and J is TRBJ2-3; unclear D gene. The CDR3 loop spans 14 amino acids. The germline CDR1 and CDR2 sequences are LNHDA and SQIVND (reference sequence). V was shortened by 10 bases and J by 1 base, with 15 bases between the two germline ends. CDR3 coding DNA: TGTGCCACATCCTCGGGTGGTCGCACAGATACGCAGTATTTT. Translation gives CATSSGGRTDTQYF.

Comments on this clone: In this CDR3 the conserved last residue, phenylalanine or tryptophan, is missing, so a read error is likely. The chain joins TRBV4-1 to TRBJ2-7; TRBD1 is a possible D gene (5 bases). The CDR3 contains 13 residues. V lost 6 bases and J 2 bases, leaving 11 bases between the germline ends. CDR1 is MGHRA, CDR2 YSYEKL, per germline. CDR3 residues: CASSPRAAYEQYS. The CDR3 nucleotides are TGCGCCAGCAGTCCCAGGGCAGCCTACGAGCAGTACTCC.

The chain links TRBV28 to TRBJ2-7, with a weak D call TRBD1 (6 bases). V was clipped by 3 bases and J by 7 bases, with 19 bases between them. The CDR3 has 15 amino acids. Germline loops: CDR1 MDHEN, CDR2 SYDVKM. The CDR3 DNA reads TGTGCCAGCAGTTTCGTCTGGGACACCTTCGGGGAGCAGTACTTC. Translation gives CASSFVWDTFGEQYF.

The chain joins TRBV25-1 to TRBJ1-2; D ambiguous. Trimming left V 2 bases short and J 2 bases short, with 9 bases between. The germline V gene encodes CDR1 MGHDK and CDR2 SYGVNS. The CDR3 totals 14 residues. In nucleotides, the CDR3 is TGTGCCAGCAGTGAACGTGGCCCGAACTATGGCTACACCTTC. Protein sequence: CASSERGPNYGYTF.